The 3 T cell receptor beta chains presented below share a single source sample, sequenced in a study of T cell responses to AZD1222 COVID-19 vaccine. The assay was immunoSEQ multiplex PCR, and TCRdb's table has in-frame clones only and misses some. Of 150,000 or so clones in the sample, approximately 90% were seen once. The sample consisted of peripheral blood, taken on day 0 of AZD1222 vaccination. These receptors all come from an adult in good health.

The rearrangement joins TRBV11-2 to TRBJ2-7; tentative D call: TRBD2 (7 bases). V was cut by 6 bases and J by 3 bases, with 18 bases left in between. Per germline, CDR1 SGHAT and CDR2 FQNNGV. The CDR3 spans 15 residues. CDR3 sequence (DNA): TGTGCCAGCAGTCGCCTCTTGGGGGGGCGCTACGAGCAGTACTTC. Amino acid sequence: CASSRLLGGRYEQYF.

This clone was counted a single time. V usage is TRBV5-4 and J usage is TRBJ1-3; 10 bases are a match to TRBD1. CDR3 length: 15 residues. The V and J ends lost 4 bases and 2 bases, in that order; junction bases with no gene match: 3. Germline lookup yields CDR1 SGHNT and CDR2 YYREEE (reference sequence). CDR3 amino acids: CASSADRGAGNTIYF. The CDR3 DNA follows: TGTGCCAGCAGCGCGGACAGGGGGGCTGGAAACACCATATATTTT. Complete variable domain (other parts from reference TRBV5-4 and TRBJ1-3): ETGVTQSPTHLIKTRGQQVTLRCSSQSGHNTVSWYQQALGQGPQFIFQYYREEENGRGNFPPRFSGLQFPNYSSELNVNALELDDSALYLCASSADRGAGNTIYFGEGSWLTVV.

This rearrangement joins TRBV6-5 to TRBJ2-1; D may match TRBD1 or TRBD2 (5 bases each). The V gene's germline CDR1 is MNHEY and CDR2 SVGAGI. This CDR3 contains 14 residues. Trimming shortened V by 6 bases and J by 6 bases, and 15 bases separated the two germline ends. In DNA form, the CDR3 reads TGTGCCAGCAGGCCGGGACGCCGGTCCAATGAGCAGTTCTTC. It is translated as CASRPGRRSNEQFF.